The sequence of this T cell receptor (beta chain) was determined in a study of shared clonotypes between healthy human individuals. On this clone itself: Its antigen is currently unknown.

Broader study findings: Lower generation probabilities were found for non-shared clonotypes than for those shared by all four donors. A generally larger estimated richness was seen in naive subsets than in memory subsets.

Profiling relied on immunoSEQ multiplex PCR, and the TCRdb table lists in-frame clones only, not all of them. This sample carries millions of clones, more than 80% of them seen once, and the ten largest clones take around 0.15%. Sequenced input: naive CD4+ T cells sorted from blood. Noted subset: CD45RA+ positively selected. The TCR comes from a man between 18 and 29 years old in good health.

The CDR3 protein is CASRAESTEAFF. For the CDR3, the DNA is TGTGCCAGCAGGGCGGAGTCCACTGAAGCTTTCTTT. V is TRBV2 and J is TRBJ1-1; D is undetermined. The germline gives CDR1 SNHLY, CDR2 FYNNEI. The V end lost 6 bases, the J end lost 4 bases, and 9 bases lay between the germline ends. The CDR3 extends over 12 amino acids.